This T cell receptor (beta chain) originates from a study of post-analysis software for immune sequencing data. Every TCR beta cDNA library bore unique molecular identifiers. TCRdb independently ran MiXCR on the PCR reads; one entry per CDR3 protein. Found here are 820,000 or so distinct CDR3 sequences, approximately 57% of them singletons; the top ten hold 4.6%. There are 13 residues in the CDR3. The germline V and J ends were trimmed by 3 bases and 2 bases, with 7 bases remaining between them. CDR1 is SQVTM, CDR2 ANQGSEA, per germline. Concerning this clonotype: Its cognate antigen is unknown.

Findings of the study overall: Patients had higher frequencies than controls of about 5 TRBV segments, including TRBV5-6, TRBV5-1 and TRBV20-1.

The chain joins TRBV29-1 to TRBJ2-2; no firm D call. The receptor was derived from a girl between 10 and 17 years old with multiple sclerosis. Sequenced: blood. CDR3 sequence reads: CSVESPNTGELFF. The CDR3 nucleotides read TGCAGCGTTGAGAGCCCTAACACCGGGGAGCTGTTTTTT.